This T cell receptor (beta chain) was retrieved from a study of Ad26.COV2.S vaccination and SARS-CoV-2 variants. About the research overall: Each vaccinee took Ad26.COV2.S intramuscularly, once or twice 56 days apart. Findings and caveats of the study: Vaccinated individuals (as opposed to placebo recipients) had higher spike-specific TCR breadth.

Treatment in this sample: some 19 received Ad26.COV2.S at low or high dose, single or two shots; about 5 received placebo; per-sample allocation not given. It was on day 63 after the first vaccine or placebo injection that samples were taken. Vaccination employed an Ad26 vector expressing the Wuhan-strain SARS-CoV-2 spike. CDR1 is KGHDR and CDR2 is SFDVKD in the germline V gene. The CDR3 has 13 amino acids. V dropped 5 bases and J dropped 4 bases, with 8 bases sitting between them. Details on this clone: The antigen is undetermined.

The protocol was immunoSEQ multiplex PCR, while the TCRdb copy is restricted to in-frame clones and leaves out a portion. The sample has roughly 700,000 clones; approximately 88% are singletons. This chain joins TRBV24-1 and TRBJ1-5, with D unclear. Here the sequenced sample was peripheral blood, taken in a trial of Ad26.COV2.S vaccine versus placebo. The sequence derives from a person between 18 and 60 years old who received the Ad26.COV2.S COVID-19 vaccine or a placebo. The CDR3 reads CATSGDGNQPQHF. The CDR3 DNA sequence: TGTGCCACCAGTGGCGATGGGAATCAGCCCCAGCATTTT.